The rows below give T cell receptor beta chains drawn from one sample of a study of glioma-infiltrating T cells. One entry per CDR3 protein, called by TCRdb with MiXCR from the multiplex PCR reads. Here the sample spans over 100,000 distinct CDR3 sequences, approximately 26% being singletons. Sequences were obtained from glioma tissue, nonneoplastic brain tissue, or PBMCs (not recorded which). Receptors originate from a human donor with low-grade glioma or glioblastoma, undergoing nonglioma brain surgery, or in good health (not recorded which). Each CDR3 is given with its conserved first and last residue. Each record gives: clone size, D gene, J gene, V gene, CDR3 protein, CDR3 DNA. The D gene is left open where the match is weak. The size field is filled for only some rows; it gives once, few, many or a size class.

clone size: many; D gene: TRBD1; J gene: TRBJ2-5; V gene: TRBV12-3/TRBV12-4; CDR3 protein: CAVRDRELAQYF; CDR3 DNA: TGTGCCGTCCGGGACAGGGAACTCGCCCAGTACTTC
clone size: many; D gene: .; J gene: TRBJ2-7; V gene: TRBV25-1; CDR3 protein: CASGDRLYEQYF; CDR3 DNA: TGTGCCTCCGGTGACCGTCTCTACGAGCAGTACTTC
clone size: many; D gene: TRBD2; J gene: TRBJ2-1; V gene: TRBV7-2; CDR3 protein: CASSLAAQRERNEQFF; CDR3 DNA: TGTGCCAGCAGCTTAGCTGCCCAGCGGGAGCGGAATGAGCAGTTCTTC
clone size: .; D gene: .; J gene: TRBJ2-7; V gene: TRBV11-3; CDR3 protein: CASSLGSTDTYEQYF; CDR3 DNA: TGTGCCAGCAGCTTAGGTTCGACAGATACCTACGAGCAGTACTTC
clone size: many; D gene: .; J gene: TRBJ2-7; V gene: TRBV27; CDR3 protein: CASRGGPYEQYF; CDR3 DNA: TGTGCCAGCCGTGGGGGCCCTTACGAGCAGTACTTC
clone size: many; D gene: TRBD2; J gene: TRBJ2-1; V gene: TRBV28; CDR3 protein: CASSLALTSGYNEQFF; CDR3 DNA: TGTGCCAGCAGTTTAGCGTTGACTAGCGGTTACAATGAGCAGTTCTTC
clone size: .; D gene: .; J gene: TRBJ2-5; V gene: TRBV19; CDR3 protein: CASSISSGEETQYF; CDR3 DNA: TGTGCCAGTAGTATTTCCTCAGGGGAAGAGACCCAGTACTTC
clone size: .; D gene: .; J gene: TRBJ2-1; V gene: TRBV12-5; CDR3 protein: CASAPGGGTYNEQFF; CDR3 DNA: TGTGCTAGTGCCCCCGGAGGGGGGACGTACAATGAGCAGTTCTTC
clone size: many; D gene: .; J gene: TRBJ2-2; V gene: TRBV6-1; CDR3 protein: CASSRPTEGTGELFF; CDR3 DNA: TGTGCCAGCAGCCGACCCACTGAGGGTACCGGGGAGCTGTTTTTT
clone size: .; D gene: .; J gene: TRBJ2-3; V gene: TRBV6-5; CDR3 protein: CASSWGEIDTQYF; CDR3 DNA: TGTGCCAGCAGTTGGGGCGAGATAGACACGCAGTATTTT
clone size: many; D gene: .; J gene: TRBJ2-7; V gene: TRBV7-2; CDR3 protein: CASSLDGATYEQYF; CDR3 DNA: TGTGCCAGCAGCTTAGACGGCGCGACCTACGAGCAGTACTTC
clone size: .; D gene: TRBD2; J gene: TRBJ2-7; V gene: TRBV4-1; CDR3 protein: CASSQGTSLSTYEQYF; CDR3 DNA: TGCGCCAGCAGCCAAGGGACTAGCTTATCAACCTACGAGCAGTACTTC
clone size: many; D gene: TRBD1; J gene: TRBJ1-3; V gene: TRBV15; CDR3 protein: CATSGGTGTGNTIYF; CDR3 DNA: TGTGCCACCAGCGGGGGGACAGGGACTGGAAACACCATATATTTT
clone size: many; D gene: .; J gene: TRBJ2-7; V gene: TRBV7-9; CDR3 protein: CASSGTYEQYF; CDR3 DNA: TGTGCCAGCAGCGGCACCTACGAGCAGTACTTC
clone size: many; D gene: TRBD1; J gene: TRBJ1-2; V gene: TRBV27; CDR3 protein: CASSLYAGGDYGYTF; CDR3 DNA: TGTGCCAGCAGTTTATACGCAGGGGGCGACTATGGCTACACCTTC
clone size: many; D gene: .; J gene: TRBJ2-3; V gene: TRBV4-1; CDR3 protein: CASSQELADTQYF; CDR3 DNA: TGCGCCAGCAGCCAAGAACTAGCAGATACGCAGTATTTT
clone size: many; D gene: TRBD1; J gene: TRBJ1-2; V gene: TRBV4-3; CDR3 protein: CASSQARGRNYGYTF; CDR3 DNA: TGCGCCAGCAGCCAAGCCAGGGGGCGGAACTATGGCTACACCTTC
clone size: many; D gene: .; J gene: TRBJ2-3; V gene: TRBV7-2; CDR3 protein: CASSLGGGRRTDTQYF; CDR3 DNA: TGTGCCAGCAGCCTAGGGGGGGGAAGGCGCACAGATACGCAGTATTTT
clone size: .; D gene: .; J gene: TRBJ2-1; V gene: TRBV29-1; CDR3 protein: CNGARGSYNEQFF; CDR3 DNA: TGCAACGGGGCTAGGGGCTCCTACAATGAGCAGTTCTTC
clone size: many; D gene: TRBD1; J gene: TRBJ2-1; V gene: TRBV5-1; CDR3 protein: CASSLGQGEYNEQFF; CDR3 DNA: TGCGCCAGCAGCTTGGGCCAGGGGGAGTACAATGAGCAGTTCTTC
clone size: many; D gene: .; J gene: TRBJ2-7; V gene: TRBV7-9; CDR3 protein: CASSPIGTNLGGQYF; CDR3 DNA: TGTGCCAGCAGCCCCATAGGGACGAACCTGGGTGGGCAGTACTTC
clone size: many; D gene: .; J gene: TRBJ1-2; V gene: TRBV29-1; CDR3 protein: CSVEIGSSYGYTF; CDR3 DNA: TGCAGCGTTGAAATCGGATCCTCCTATGGCTACACCTTC
clone size: many; D gene: TRBD1; J gene: TRBJ1-2; V gene: TRBV24-1; CDR3 protein: CATSDRLTGNYGYTF; CDR3 DNA: TGTGCCACCAGTGATAGATTGACAGGGAACTATGGCTACACCTTC
clone size: .; D gene: TRBD1; J gene: TRBJ1-3; V gene: TRBV7-9; CDR3 protein: CASSSGTGTGNTIYF; CDR3 DNA: TGTGCCAGCAGCTCCGGGACAGGGACTGGAAACACCATATATTTT
clone size: many; D gene: .; J gene: TRBJ2-1; V gene: TRBV3-1; CDR3 protein: CASSQYQGGEQFF; CDR3 DNA: TGTGCCAGCAGCCAATACCAGGGGGGTGAGCAGTTCTTC
clone size: many; D gene: TRBD2; J gene: TRBJ2-7; V gene: TRBV20-1; CDR3 protein: CSAPSLAGTYEQYF; CDR3 DNA: TGCAGTGCCCCGTCACTAGCGGGGACCTACGAGCAGTACTTC
clone size: .; D gene: .; J gene: TRBJ2-2; V gene: TRBV20-1; CDR3 protein: CSARRRGDRYTRELFF; CDR3 DNA: TGCAGTGCTAGGAGGAGGGGGGACAGATACACCAGGGAGCTGTTTTTT
clone size: many; D gene: .; J gene: TRBJ1-6; V gene: TRBV20-1; CDR3 protein: CGARWTANSPLHF; CDR3 DNA: TGCGGTGCTAGATGGACAGCTAATTCACCCCTCCACTTT
clone size: many; D gene: TRBD2; J gene: TRBJ2-1; V gene: TRBV6-5; CDR3 protein: CASSYVGLADNEQFF; CDR3 DNA: TGTGCCAGCAGTTACGTTGGACTAGCGGACAATGAGCAGTTCTTC
clone size: many; D gene: TRBD2; J gene: TRBJ2-4; V gene: TRBV7-9; CDR3 protein: CASSLGWEGNIQYF; CDR3 DNA: TGTGCCAGCAGCTTAGGGTGGGAGGGAAACATTCAGTACTTC
clone size: many; D gene: TRBD1; J gene: TRBJ1-1; V gene: TRBV20-1; CDR3 protein: CSATGGTARNTEAFF; CDR3 DNA: TGCAGTGCCACTGGAGGGACAGCGAGAAACACTGAAGCTTTCTTT
clone size: many; D gene: .; J gene: TRBJ1-1; V gene: TRBV2; CDR3 protein: CASRDTNTEAFF; CDR3 DNA: TGTGCCAGCAGGGACACTAACACTGAAGCTTTCTTT
clone size: many; D gene: TRBD1; J gene: TRBJ2-3; V gene: TRBV9; CDR3 protein: CASSVGTGGSDTQYF; CDR3 DNA: TGTGCCAGCAGCGTTGGGACAGGGGGCAGCGATACGCAGTATTTT
clone size: many; D gene: .; J gene: TRBJ2-2; V gene: TRBV6-1; CDR3 protein: CASREAATGELFF; CDR3 DNA: TGTGCCAGCAGGGAGGCGGCCACCGGGGAGCTGTTTTTT
clone size: many; D gene: .; J gene: TRBJ2-5; V gene: TRBV27; CDR3 protein: CASSLYVRVQETQYF; CDR3 DNA: TGTGCCAGCAGTTTATACGTGAGGGTTCAAGAGACCCAGTACTTC
clone size: .; D gene: .; J gene: TRBJ1-3; V gene: TRBV5-1; CDR3 protein: CASSWDAPFDSGNTIYF; CDR3 DNA: TGCGCCAGCAGCTGGGACGCTCCTTTTGACTCTGGAAACACCATATATTTT
clone size: .; D gene: .; J gene: TRBJ1-1; V gene: TRBV7-6; CDR3 protein: CASSLAWQVNTEAFF; CDR3 DNA: TGTGCCAGCAGCTTAGCATGGCAGGTTAACACTGAAGCTTTCTTT
clone size: once; D gene: .; J gene: TRBJ1-5; V gene: TRBV7-9; CDR3 protein: CASSLLSVYHRAAQPQHF; CDR3 DNA: TGTGCCAGCAGCTTACTTTCTGTCTACCACAGGGCCGCCCAGCCCCAGCATTTT
clone size: .; D gene: TRBD2; J gene: TRBJ2-1; V gene: TRBV6-9; CDR3 protein: CAGSLVGTRSSERYF; CDR3 DNA: TGTGCCGGCAGCCTAGTGGGGACTAGGTCAAGCGAGCGGTACTTC
clone size: many; D gene: .; J gene: TRBJ2-1; V gene: TRBV6-6; CDR3 protein: CASSYSESSYNEQFF; CDR3 DNA: TGTGCCAGCAGTTACTCAGAAAGCTCCTACAATGAGCAGTTCTTC
clone size: many; D gene: TRBD2; J gene: TRBJ2-2; V gene: TRBV6-5; CDR3 protein: CASSYSTSGGAGELFF; CDR3 DNA: TGTGCCAGCAGTTACTCGACTAGCGGGGGAGCCGGGGAGCTGTTTTTT
clone size: few; D gene: TRBD1; J gene: TRBJ1-2; V gene: TRBV9; CDR3 protein: CASSANRDRGWYGYTF; CDR3 DNA: TGTGCCAGCAGCGCCAATCGGGACAGGGGATGGTATGGCTACACCTTC
clone size: many; D gene: TRBD2; J gene: TRBJ2-3; V gene: TRBV7-2; CDR3 protein: CASSSLSQRGPRRADTQYF; CDR3 DNA: TGTGCCAGCAGCTCGTTGTCCCAGCGGGGGCCTCGTCGGGCAGATACGCAGTATTTT
clone size: .; D gene: TRBD1; J gene: TRBJ2-7; V gene: TRBV5-1; CDR3 protein: CASSLPPLTGISYEQYF; CDR3 DNA: TGCGCCAGCAGCCTCCCTCCTTTGACAGGGATTTCCTACGAGCAGTACTTC
clone size: many; D gene: .; J gene: TRBJ1-2; V gene: TRBV14; CDR3 protein: CASSPGRVYGYTF; CDR3 DNA: TGTGCCAGCAGCCCCGGACGGGTCTATGGCTACACCTTC
clone size: many; D gene: .; J gene: TRBJ1-5; V gene: TRBV4-1; CDR3 protein: CASSGGVDQPQHF; CDR3 DNA: TGCGCCAGCAGTGGGGGCGTCGATCAGCCCCAGCATTTT
clone size: many; D gene: TRBD1; J gene: TRBJ2-7; V gene: TRBV11-2; CDR3 protein: CASSLDWDRTYEQYF; CDR3 DNA: TGTGCCAGCAGCTTAGACTGGGACAGGACCTACGAGCAGTACTTC
clone size: many; D gene: .; J gene: TRBJ2-7; V gene: TRBV27; CDR3 protein: CASRMREGDNYEQYF; CDR3 DNA: TGTGCCAGCAGAATGAGAGAGGGAGACAACTACGAGCAGTACTTC
clone size: .; D gene: .; J gene: TRBJ2-3; V gene: TRBV5-6; CDR3 protein: CASSFGVDTQYF; CDR3 DNA: TGTGCCAGCAGCTTCGGGGTTGATACGCAGTATTTT
clone size: .; D gene: .; J gene: TRBJ2-1; V gene: TRBV19; CDR3 protein: CASSITRYNEQFF; CDR3 DNA: TGTGCCAGTAGTATAACTAGGTACAATGAGCAGTTCTTC
clone size: few; D gene: TRBD1; J gene: TRBJ1-2; V gene: TRBV4-2; CDR3 protein: CTSSQGLQGRRGYGYTF; CDR3 DNA: TGTACCAGCAGCCAAGGGCTACAGGGGCGGCGGGGCTATGGCTACACCTTC
clone size: .; D gene: .; J gene: TRBJ1-1; V gene: TRBV11-2; CDR3 protein: CASSFDKAVAEAFF; CDR3 DNA: TGTGCCAGCAGCTTCGACAAGGCAGTGGCTGAAGCTTTCTTT
clone size: many; D gene: TRBD1; J gene: TRBJ1-2; V gene: TRBV27; CDR3 protein: CASSLRQGSGYTF; CDR3 DNA: TGTGCCAGCAGTCTGAGACAGGGAAGTGGCTACACCTTC
clone size: many; D gene: TRBD1; J gene: TRBJ2-3; V gene: TRBV20-1; CDR3 protein: CSARDQQGRDTDTQYF; CDR3 DNA: TGCAGTGCTAGAGATCAACAGGGGCGAGACACAGATACGCAGTATTTT
clone size: .; D gene: .; J gene: TRBJ1-2; V gene: TRBV30; CDR3 protein: CAWSLTLTANYGYTF; CDR3 DNA: TGTGCCTGGAGTTTAACATTGACAGCTAACTATGGCTACACCTTC